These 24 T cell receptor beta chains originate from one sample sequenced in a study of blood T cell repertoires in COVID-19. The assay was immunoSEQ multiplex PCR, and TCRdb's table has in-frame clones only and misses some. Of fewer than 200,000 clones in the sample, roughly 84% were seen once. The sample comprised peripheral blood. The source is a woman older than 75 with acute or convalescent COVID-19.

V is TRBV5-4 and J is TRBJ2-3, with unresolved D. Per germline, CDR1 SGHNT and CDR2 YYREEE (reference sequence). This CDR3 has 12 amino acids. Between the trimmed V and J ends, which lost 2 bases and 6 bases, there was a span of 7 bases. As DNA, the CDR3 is TGTGCCAGCAGCTTTAACTCTGATACGCAGTATTTT. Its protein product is CASSFNSDTQYF.

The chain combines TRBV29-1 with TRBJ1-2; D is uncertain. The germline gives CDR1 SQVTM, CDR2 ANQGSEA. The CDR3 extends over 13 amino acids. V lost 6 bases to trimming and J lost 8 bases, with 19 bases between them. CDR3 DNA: TGCAGCGTCGATTGGGGATTGGGAGAAGGCTACACCTTC. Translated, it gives CSVDWGLGEGYTF.

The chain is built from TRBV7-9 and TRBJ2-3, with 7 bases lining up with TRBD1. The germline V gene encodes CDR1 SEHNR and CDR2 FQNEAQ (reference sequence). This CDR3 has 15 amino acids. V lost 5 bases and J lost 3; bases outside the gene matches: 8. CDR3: CASSRVRGPTDTQYF. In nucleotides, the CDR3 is TGTGCCAGCAGCCGGGTGAGGGGGCCGACAGATACGCAGTATTTT.

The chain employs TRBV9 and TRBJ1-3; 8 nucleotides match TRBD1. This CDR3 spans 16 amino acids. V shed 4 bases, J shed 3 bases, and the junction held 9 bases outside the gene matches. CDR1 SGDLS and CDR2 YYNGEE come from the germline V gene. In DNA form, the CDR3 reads TGTGCCAGCAGCCCACCGGGACAGGTGATTGGAAACACCATATATTTT. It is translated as CASSPPGQVIGNTIYF.

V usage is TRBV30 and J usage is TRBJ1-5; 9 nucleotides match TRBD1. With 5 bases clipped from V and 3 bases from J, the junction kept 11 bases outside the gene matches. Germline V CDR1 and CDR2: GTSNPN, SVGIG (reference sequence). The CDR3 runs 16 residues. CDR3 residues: CAWGRFGTGYNQPQHF. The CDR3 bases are TGTGCCTGGGGCCGCTTCGGGACAGGGTACAATCAGCCCCAGCATTTT.

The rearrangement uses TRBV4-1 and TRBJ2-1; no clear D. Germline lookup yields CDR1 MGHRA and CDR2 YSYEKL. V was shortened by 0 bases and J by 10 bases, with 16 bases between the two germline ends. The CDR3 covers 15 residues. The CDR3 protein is CASSQEDNDLREQFF. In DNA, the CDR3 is TGCGCCAGCAGCCAAGAAGATAACGATCTCCGGGAGCAGTTCTTC.

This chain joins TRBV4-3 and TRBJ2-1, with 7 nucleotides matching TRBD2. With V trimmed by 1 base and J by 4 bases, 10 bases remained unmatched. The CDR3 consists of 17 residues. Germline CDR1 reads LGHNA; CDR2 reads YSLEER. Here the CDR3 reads CASSQGGGLWEYNEQFF. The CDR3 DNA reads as TGCGCCAGCAGCCAAGGGGGAGGGCTATGGGAATACAATGAGCAGTTCTTC.

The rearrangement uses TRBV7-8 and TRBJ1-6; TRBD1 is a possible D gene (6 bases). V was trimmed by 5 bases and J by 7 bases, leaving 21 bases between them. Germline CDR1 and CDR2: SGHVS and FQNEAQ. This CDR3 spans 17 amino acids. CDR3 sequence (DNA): TGTGCCAGCAGCCCTGACGAGGGGGGGACCTTAAATTCACCCCTCCACTTT. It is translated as CASSPDEGGTLNSPLHF.

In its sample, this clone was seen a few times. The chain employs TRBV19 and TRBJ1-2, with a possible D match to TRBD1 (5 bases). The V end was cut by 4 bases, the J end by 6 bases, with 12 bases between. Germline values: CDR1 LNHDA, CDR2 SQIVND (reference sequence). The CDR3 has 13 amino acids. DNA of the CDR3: TGTGCCAGTAGTACTCCAGGGCAGAATGGCTACACCTTC. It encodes CASSTPGQNGYTF.

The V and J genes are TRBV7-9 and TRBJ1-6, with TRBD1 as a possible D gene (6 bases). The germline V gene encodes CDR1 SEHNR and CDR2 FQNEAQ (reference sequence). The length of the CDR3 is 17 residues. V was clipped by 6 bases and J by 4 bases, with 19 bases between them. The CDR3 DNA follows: TGTGCCAGCAGTCCAGGGGCGGTGGGGCGATATAATTCACCCCTCCACTTT. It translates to CASSPGAVGRYNSPLHF.

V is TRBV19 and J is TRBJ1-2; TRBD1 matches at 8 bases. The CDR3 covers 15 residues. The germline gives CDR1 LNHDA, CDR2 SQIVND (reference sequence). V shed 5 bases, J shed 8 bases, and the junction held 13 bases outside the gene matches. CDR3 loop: CASSPPTGELQGYTF. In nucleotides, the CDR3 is TGTGCCAGTAGTCCTCCGACAGGGGAGTTACAAGGCTACACCTTC.

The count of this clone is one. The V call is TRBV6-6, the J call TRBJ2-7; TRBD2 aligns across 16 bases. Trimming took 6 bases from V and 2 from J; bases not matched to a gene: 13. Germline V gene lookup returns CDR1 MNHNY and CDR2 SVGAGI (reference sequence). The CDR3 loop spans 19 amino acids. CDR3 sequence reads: CASSLNPGLAGGLTYEQYF. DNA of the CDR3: TGTGCCAGCAGCTTAAACCCGGGACTAGCGGGAGGGCTCACCTACGAGCAGTACTTC.

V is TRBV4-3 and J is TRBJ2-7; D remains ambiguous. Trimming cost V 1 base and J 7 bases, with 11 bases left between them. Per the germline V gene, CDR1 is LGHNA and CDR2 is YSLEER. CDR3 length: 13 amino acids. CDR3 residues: CASSQGVDLEQYF. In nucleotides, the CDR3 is TGCGCCAGCAGCCAAGGCGTCGATTTGGAGCAGTACTTC.

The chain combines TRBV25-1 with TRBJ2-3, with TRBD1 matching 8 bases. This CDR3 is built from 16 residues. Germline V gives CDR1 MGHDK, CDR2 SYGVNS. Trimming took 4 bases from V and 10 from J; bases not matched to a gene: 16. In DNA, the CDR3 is TGTGCCAGCAGTGTTATAAGGGGGCAGGGGGCCCCGGCGCAGTATTTT. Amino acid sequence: CASSVIRGQGAPAQYF.

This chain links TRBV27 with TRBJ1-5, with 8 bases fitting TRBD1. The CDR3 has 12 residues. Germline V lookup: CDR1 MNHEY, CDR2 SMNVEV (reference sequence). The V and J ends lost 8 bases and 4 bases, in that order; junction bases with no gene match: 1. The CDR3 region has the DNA TGTGCCAGCCGACAGGGGAATCAGCCCCAGCATTTT. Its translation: CASRQGNQPQHF.

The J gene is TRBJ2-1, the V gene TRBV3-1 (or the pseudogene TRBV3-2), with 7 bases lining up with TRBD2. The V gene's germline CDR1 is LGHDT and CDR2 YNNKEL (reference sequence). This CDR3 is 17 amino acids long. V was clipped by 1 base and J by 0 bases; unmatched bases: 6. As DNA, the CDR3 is TGTGCCAGCAGCCAAGGGACTGGCGGGGGCTCCTACAATGAGCAGTTCTTC. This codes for CASSQGTGGGSYNEQFF.

The chain's CDR3 is CASSQEKGLAGGEQFF. CDR3 in DNA: TGCGCCAGCAGCCAAGAAAAAGGACTAGCGGGGGGTGAGCAGTTCTTC. V gene TRBV4-3 combines with J gene TRBJ2-1, with 14 nucleotides matching TRBD2. This CDR3 is built from 16 residues. V was pared by 0 bases and J by 9 bases, with 4 bases of the junction left unmatched. Germline lookup yields CDR1 LGHNA and CDR2 YSLEER.

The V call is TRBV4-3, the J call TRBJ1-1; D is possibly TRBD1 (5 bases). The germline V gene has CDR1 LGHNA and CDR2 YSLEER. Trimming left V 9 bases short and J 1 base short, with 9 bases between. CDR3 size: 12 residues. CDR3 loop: CASSTGNTEAFF. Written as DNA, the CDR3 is TGCGCCAGTAGTACAGGGAACACTGAAGCTTTCTTT.

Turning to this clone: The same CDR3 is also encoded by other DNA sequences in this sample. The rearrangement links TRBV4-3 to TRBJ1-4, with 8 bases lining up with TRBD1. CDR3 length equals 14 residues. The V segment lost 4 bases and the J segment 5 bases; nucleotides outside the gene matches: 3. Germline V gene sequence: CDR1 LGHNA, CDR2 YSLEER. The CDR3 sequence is CASSRGQANEKLFF. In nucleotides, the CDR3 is TGCGCCAGCAGCCGGGGACAGGCAAATGAAAAACTGTTTTTT.

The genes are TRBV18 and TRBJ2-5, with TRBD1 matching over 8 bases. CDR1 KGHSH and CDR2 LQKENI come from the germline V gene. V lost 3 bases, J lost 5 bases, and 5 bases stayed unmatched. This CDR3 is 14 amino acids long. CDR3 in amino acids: CASSPGQGAETQYF. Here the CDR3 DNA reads TGTGCCAGCTCACCGGGGCAGGGGGCTGAGACCCAGTACTTC.

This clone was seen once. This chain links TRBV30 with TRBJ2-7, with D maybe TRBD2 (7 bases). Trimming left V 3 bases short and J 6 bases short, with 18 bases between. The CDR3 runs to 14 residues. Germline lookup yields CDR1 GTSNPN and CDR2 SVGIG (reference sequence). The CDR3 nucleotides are TGTGCCTGGAGAAGGGGGGGAGAGACCCCCGAGCAGTACTTC. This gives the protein CAWRRGGETPEQYF. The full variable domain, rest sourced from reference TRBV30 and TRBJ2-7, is SQTIHQWPATLVQPVGSPLSLECTVEGTSNPNLYWYRQAAGRGLQLLFYSVGIGQISSEVPQNLSASRPQDRQFILSSKKLLLSDSGFYLCAWRRGGETPEQYFGPGTRLTVT.

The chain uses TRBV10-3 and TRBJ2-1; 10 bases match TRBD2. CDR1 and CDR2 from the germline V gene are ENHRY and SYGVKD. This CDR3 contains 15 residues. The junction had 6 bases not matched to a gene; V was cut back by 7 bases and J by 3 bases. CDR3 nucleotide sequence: TGTGCCATCAATCGGGCTAGCGGGAGCTACAATGAGCAGTTCTTC. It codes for CAINRASGSYNEQFF.

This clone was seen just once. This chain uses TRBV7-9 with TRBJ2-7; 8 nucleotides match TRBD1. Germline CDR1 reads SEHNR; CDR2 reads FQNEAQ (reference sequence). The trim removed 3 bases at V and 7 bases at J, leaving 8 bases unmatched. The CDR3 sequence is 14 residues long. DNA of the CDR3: TGTGCCAGCAGCTTGGGCGACAGGGGTCCAGAGCAGTACTTC. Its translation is CASSLGDRGPEQYF.

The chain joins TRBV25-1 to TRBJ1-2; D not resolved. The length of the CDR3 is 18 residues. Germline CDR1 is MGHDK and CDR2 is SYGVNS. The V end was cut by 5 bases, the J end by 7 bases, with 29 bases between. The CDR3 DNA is TGTGCCAGCAGTCATGCTCCCGTGGGTATAGCGGGGAATCGTGGCTACACCTTC. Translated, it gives CASSHAPVGIAGNRGYTF.